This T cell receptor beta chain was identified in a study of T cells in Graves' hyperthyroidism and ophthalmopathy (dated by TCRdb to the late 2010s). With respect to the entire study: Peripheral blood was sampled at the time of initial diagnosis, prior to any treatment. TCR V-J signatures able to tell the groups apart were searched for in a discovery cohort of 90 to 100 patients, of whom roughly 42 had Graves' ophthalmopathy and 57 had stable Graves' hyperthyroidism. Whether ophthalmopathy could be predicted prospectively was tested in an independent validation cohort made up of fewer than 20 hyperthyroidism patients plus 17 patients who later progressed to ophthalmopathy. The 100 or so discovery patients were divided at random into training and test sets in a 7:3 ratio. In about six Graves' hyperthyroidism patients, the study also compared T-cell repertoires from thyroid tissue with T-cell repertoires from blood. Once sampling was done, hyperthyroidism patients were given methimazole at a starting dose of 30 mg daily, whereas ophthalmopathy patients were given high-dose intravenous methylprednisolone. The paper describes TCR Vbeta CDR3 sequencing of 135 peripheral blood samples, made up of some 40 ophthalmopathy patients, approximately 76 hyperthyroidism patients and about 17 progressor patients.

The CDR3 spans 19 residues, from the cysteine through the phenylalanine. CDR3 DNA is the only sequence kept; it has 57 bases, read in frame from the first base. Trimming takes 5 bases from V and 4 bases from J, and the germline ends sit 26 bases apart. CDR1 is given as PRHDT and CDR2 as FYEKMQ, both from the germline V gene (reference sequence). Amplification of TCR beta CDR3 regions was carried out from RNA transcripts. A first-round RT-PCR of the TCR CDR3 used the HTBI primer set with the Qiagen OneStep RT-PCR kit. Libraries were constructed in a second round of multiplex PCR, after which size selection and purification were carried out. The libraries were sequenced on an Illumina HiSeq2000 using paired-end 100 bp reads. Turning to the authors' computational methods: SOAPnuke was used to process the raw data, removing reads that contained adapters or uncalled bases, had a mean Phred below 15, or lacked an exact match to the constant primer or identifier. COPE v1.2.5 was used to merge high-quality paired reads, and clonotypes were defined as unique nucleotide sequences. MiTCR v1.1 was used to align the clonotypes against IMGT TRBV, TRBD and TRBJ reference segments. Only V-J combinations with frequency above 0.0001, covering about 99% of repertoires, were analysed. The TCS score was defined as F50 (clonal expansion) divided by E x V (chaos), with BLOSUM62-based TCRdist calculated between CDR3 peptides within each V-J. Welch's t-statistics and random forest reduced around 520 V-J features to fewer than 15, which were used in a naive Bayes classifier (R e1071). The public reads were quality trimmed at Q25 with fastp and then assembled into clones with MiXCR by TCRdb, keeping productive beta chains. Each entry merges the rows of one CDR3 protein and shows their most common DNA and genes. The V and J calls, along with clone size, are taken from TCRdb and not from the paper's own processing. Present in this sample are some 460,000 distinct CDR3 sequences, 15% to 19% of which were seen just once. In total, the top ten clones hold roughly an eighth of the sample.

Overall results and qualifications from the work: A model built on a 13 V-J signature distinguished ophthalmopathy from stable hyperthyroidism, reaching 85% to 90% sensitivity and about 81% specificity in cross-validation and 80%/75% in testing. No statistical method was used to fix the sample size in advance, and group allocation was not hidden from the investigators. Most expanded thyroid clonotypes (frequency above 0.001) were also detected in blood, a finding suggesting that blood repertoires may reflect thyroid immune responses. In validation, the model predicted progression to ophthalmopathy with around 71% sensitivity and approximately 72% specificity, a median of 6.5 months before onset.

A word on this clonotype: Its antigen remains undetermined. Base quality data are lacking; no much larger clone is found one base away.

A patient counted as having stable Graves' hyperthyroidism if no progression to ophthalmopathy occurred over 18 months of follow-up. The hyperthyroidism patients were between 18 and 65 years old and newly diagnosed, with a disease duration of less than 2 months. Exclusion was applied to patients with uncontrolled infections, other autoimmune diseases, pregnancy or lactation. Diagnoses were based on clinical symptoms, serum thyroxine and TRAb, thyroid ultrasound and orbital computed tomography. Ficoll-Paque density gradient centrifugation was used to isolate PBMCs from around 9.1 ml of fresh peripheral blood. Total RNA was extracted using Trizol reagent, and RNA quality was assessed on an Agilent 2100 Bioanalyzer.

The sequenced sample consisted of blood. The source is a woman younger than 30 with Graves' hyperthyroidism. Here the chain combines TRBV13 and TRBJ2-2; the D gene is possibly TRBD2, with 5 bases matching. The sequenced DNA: TGTGCCAGCAGCCCCACGACTACCGCTGCCAACCGGGCCACCGGGGAGCTGTTTTTT. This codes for CASSPTTTAANRATGELFF.